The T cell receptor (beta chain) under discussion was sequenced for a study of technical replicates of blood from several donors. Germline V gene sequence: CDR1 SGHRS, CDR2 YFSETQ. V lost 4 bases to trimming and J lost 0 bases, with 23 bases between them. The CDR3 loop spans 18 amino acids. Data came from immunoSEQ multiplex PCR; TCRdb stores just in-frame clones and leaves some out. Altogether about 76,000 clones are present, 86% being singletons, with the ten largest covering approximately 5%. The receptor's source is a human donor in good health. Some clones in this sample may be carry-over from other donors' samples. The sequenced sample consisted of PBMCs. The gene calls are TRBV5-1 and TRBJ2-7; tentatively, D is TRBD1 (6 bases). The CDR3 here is CASSIQTGPKTSSYEQYF. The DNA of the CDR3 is TGCGCCAGCAGCATACAGACAGGTCCCAAGACAAGCTCCTACGAGCAGTACTTC. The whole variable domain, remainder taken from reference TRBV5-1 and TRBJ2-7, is KAGVTQTPRYLIKTRGQQVTLSCSPISGHRSVSWYQQTPGQGLQFLFEYFSETQRNKGNFPGRFSGRQFSNSRSEMNVSTLELGDSALYLCASSIQTGPKTSSYEQYFGPGTRLTVT.